The entry that follows covers one TCR beta chain sequence. CDR3 length: 12 residues. The V end was cut by 6 bases, the J end by 6 bases, with 12 bases between. Germline assignment: CDR1 MNHEY and CDR2 SMNVEV (reference sequence). The data derive from a study of T cell changes during pregnancy in multiple sclerosis. The data were produced by immunoSEQ multiplex PCR, yet TCRdb's version contains in-frame clones alone and is incomplete. The sample has roughly 64,000 clones; 96% are singletons. The sequence derives from a female donor with multiple sclerosis, enrolled in a pregnancy study. The V call is TRBV27, the J call TRBJ2-7; maybe TRBD2 (6 bases). Source: CD8+ T cells from peripheral blood mononuclear cells, taken after pregnancy. Here the CDR3 DNA reads TGTGCCAGCAGCGGAGGGATAGGCGAGCAGTACTTC. The encoded protein is CASSGGIGEQYF.